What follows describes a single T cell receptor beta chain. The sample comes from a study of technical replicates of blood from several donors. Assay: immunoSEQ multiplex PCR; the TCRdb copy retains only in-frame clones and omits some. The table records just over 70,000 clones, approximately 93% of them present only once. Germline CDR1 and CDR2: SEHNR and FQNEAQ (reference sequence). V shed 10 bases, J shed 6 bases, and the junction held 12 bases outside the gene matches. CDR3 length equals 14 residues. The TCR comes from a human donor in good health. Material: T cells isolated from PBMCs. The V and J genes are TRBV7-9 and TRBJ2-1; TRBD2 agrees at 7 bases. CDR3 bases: TGTGCCATCCTCAGGGCGGGAGTCGTCAATGAGCAGTTCTTC. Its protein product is CAILRAGVVNEQFF.